The TCR beta chain described here comes from a study of shared clonotypes between healthy human individuals. Trimming removed 0 bases from V and 8 bases from J, with 16 bases in between. The length of the CDR3 is 15 residues. Per germline, CDR1 LGHNA and CDR2 YSLEER. Sequencing used immunoSEQ multiplex PCR; TCRdb keeps in-frame clones, though not all of them. Among about 2.4 million clones listed, 93% were seen once. The TCR was taken from a man younger than 35 in good health. Some clones in this sample may be carry-over from other donors' samples. This rearrangement joins TRBV4-3 to TRBJ1-2; TRBD1 is a possible D gene (6 bases). The sample taken for sequencing was naive CD4+ T cells from PBMCs. Subset given: CD45RA+ positively selected. The CDR3 coding sequence is TGCGCCAGCAGCCAAGAATATAACAGGGTAGGAGGCTACACCTTC. Translated, it gives CASSQEYNRVGGYTF.